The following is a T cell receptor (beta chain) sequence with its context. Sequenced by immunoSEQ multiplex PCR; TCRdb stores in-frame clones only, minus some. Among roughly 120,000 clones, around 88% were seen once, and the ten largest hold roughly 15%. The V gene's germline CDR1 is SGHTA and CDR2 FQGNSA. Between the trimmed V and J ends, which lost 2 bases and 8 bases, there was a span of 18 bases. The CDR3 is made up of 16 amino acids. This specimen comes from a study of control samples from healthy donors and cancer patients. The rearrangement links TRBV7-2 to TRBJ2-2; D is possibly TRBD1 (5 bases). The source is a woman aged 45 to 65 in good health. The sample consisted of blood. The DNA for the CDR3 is TGTGCCAGCAGCTTATCATCTTCTAGGGGCCAGGGGGAGCTGTTTTTT. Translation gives CASSLSSSRGQGELFF.